Here is one T cell receptor beta chain with its context. Method: immunoSEQ multiplex PCR; TCRdb's copy keeps in-frame clones and lacks some. The sample lists 130,000 or so clones, approximately 77% occurring once. These data come from a study of blood T cell repertoires in COVID-19. At the level of the study: COVID-19 samples collected from the United States, Italy and Spain covered acute and convalescent phases. The analysed material was cDNA or gDNA that came from T cells, B-cell-depleted T cells, or PBMCs.

The length of the CDR3 is 13 residues. V lost 2 bases and J 4 bases, leaving 6 bases between the germline ends. Germline V lookup: CDR1 SGHNT, CDR2 YYREEE (reference sequence). The TCR originated in an elderly man with acute or convalescent COVID-19. The gene calls are TRBV5-4 and TRBJ2-2; D may be TRBD1 (5 bases). The material sequenced was peripheral blood. CDR3 protein: CASSFDSTGELFF. CDR3 DNA: TGTGCCAGCAGCTTTGACAGCACCGGGGAGCTGTTTTTT.